This TCR beta chain appears in the sequencing data of a study of vaccination and CD4 T cells after COVID-19 (dated by TCRdb to between 2020 and 2023). General notes on the study: Convalescent patients had a positive SARS-CoV-2 result on nasal swab PCR, and of these patients, several had mild disease and one had severe disease. The convalescent cohort comprised six males and four females, including two Hispanic individuals, seven Caucasians, two Asians and one multiracial person. Each participant got two doses of either the Pfizer-BioNTech BNT162b2 vaccine (n=8) or the Moderna mRNA-1273 vaccine (n=2). Post-COVID blood samples were collected from convalescent patients a median of around 100 days after diagnosis, with a range of about 30 to 170 days. Post-vaccine blood samples were obtained a median of roughly 75 days after the second vaccine dose, with a range of about 13 to 241 days. Three convalescent patients gave samples both early after vaccination (day 14) and late after vaccination (days 161 to 241). In 10 COVID-19 convalescent patients and a few infection-naive healthy vaccine recipients, researchers compared the spike-specific CD4+ TCR repertoire from before mRNA vaccination with the repertoire from after. The paper's findings and limits, for the study overall: In convalescent patients, a median around 90% of post-vaccine SARS-CoV-2-reactive clones were detected only after vaccination, and vaccine-specific priming was suggested by this finding. Nearly all vaccine-specific clones in convalescent patients (304 of 307) were mono-reactive for SARS-CoV-2 spike rather than cross-reactive with common cold coronaviruses. The study included relatively few convalescent patients and did not analyze early timepoints after natural infection. The median number of SARS-CoV-2-reactive clonotypes rose from 21 after infection to 35 to 45 after vaccination, but the change was not significant.

Compared with germline, V lacks 7 bases and J lacks 2 bases; bases without a gene match: 3. The CDR3, from cysteine to phenylalanine, totals 13 residues. Only the CDR3 DNA stays, 39 bases, in frame from base 1. Sequences SNHLY (CDR1) and FYNNEI (CDR2) are obtained from the germline V gene. To note about this clonotype: No cognate antigen has been identified for it. Base quality data are lacking; no much larger clone is found one base away.

The library was made by PCR. The reads were generated on an Illumina iSeq 100. The published analysis was carried out like this. Non-productive sequences were removed, and CDR3s not starting with C, not ending with F or W, or shorter than 7 amino acids were discarded. CDR3 homology was assessed with Levenshtein distances (stringdist) and unrooted phylogenetic trees (ape) in R version 3.6.1. In-frame beta chains were kept once TCRdb had trimmed the public reads at Q25 with fastp and called clones with MiXCR. Every distinct CDR3 protein forms one entry, paired with its most common genes and DNA. The V and J calls, along with clone size, are taken from TCRdb and not from the paper's own processing. A total of tens of thousands of distinct CDR3 sequences appear in this sample, approximately 49% of them only once. Roughly 5% of the sample is held by the ten biggest clonotypes. In light of the paper, this sample's time point label describes: late sampling 161 to 241 days after vaccination in a few convalescent patients. The convalescent patients' positive SARS-CoV-2 PCR tests fell between March and December 2020, which was before the Alpha, Beta and Delta variants emerged in the United States. Ficoll-Paque Plus gradient centrifugation was used to isolate PBMCs from whole blood, and the isolated PBMCs were then either used fresh or cryopreserved at -140C.

The sequence was collected from a human donor who had recovered from COVID-19. The material sequenced was CD4+ T cells from blood, taken about 7 months after SARS-CoV-2 vaccination. The chain is encoded by TRBV2 joined to TRBJ2-3; TRBD1 lines up with 7 middle nucleotides. The CDR3 reads CASTGGVTDTQYF. The sequence in DNA is TGTGCCAGCACAGGGGGAGTCACAGATACGCAGTATTTT.